The sequence of this T cell receptor (beta chain) was determined in a study of molecular identifiers for immune sequencing clone quantification. Study information: For replicates, RNA isolated from about 20,000 or 100,000 naive CD8 cells was divided into five portions, of which four were sequenced.

Study-wide points: A single cell's spiked Jurkat TCR RNA was reportedly detectable among about a million naive cells. Identical TCR molecules that share a barcode could lead to an underestimation of highly expanded clone sizes.

Each CDR3 protein is one row after TCRdb ran MiXCR on the PCR reads. The sample yields around 480,000 distinct CDR3 sequences, 25% seen once. As concerns this clonotype: Its target is not known.

J lost 9 bases, V lost 4 bases, and 26 bases had no gene match. In germline, CDR1 is DFQATT, CDR2 SNEGSKA (reference sequence). The CDR3 has 18 amino acids. Sequenced material: naive CD8+ T cells from blood, with Jurkat cell RNA spiked in. The subset is: FACS-sorted CD8+CD4-CCR7+CD45RA+ naive T cells. The chain combines TRBV20-1 with TRBJ2-5; 7 bases match TRBD2. The clonotype comes from a human donor in good health. Some libraries in this study had Jurkat cell RNA spiked in. CDR3 amino acids: CSAKSASSRREVRAPQYF. As DNA, the CDR3 is TGCAGTGCTAAATCGGCTTCTTCGCGTCGGGAGGTTCGAGCGCCCCAGTACTTC.